The 8 T cell receptor beta chains reported below all come from one sample, sequenced in a study of blood T cells in healthy people across ages. A second PCR of about 7 to 12 cycles used a sample-barcoded 5' primer and a J-beta primer mix. TCRdb processed the 5' RACE reads anew with MiXCR; each CDR3 protein has one entry. The repertoire holds around 670,000 distinct CDR3 sequences, with about 30% as singletons. The specimen sequenced was blood. Receptor source: a woman aged 80 or over in good health.

This clonotype was counted only a few times. The gene calls are TRBV20-1 and TRBJ2-7; 8 bases map to TRBD2. This CDR3 region has 15 residues. V was pared by 6 bases and J by 5 bases, with 15 bases of the junction left unmatched. From germline, CDR1 is DFQATT and CDR2 SNEGSKA (reference sequence). The CDR3 loop reads CSAHNRDTGGHEQYF. In DNA form, the CDR3 reads TGCAGTGCCCATAACCGGGACACGGGGGGGCACGAGCAGTACTTC.

The J gene is TRBJ1-2, the V gene TRBV25-1; 7 bases fit TRBD1. The V gene end was trimmed by 5 bases and the J gene end by 2 bases; junction bases not matched to a gene: 8. The CDR3 contains 15 residues. Per germline, CDR1 MGHDK and CDR2 SYGVNS. CDR3 sequence reads: CASSQVTGVNYGYTF. DNA for the CDR3: TGTGCCAGCAGTCAGGTAACAGGGGTCAACTATGGCTACACCTTC.

This clonotype has only a few counts. The rearrangement joins TRBV6-1 to TRBJ2-7, with 8 nucleotides matching TRBD1. Germline V lookup: CDR1 MNHNS, CDR2 SASEGT. The CDR3 totals 14 residues. The junction had 9 bases not matched to a gene; V was cut back by 6 bases and J by 5 bases. Written as DNA, the CDR3 is TGTGCCAGCAGACCTACAGGGGGAGGCGACGAGCAGTACTTC. Amino acids: CASRPTGGGDEQYF.

Ten or more counts support this clonotype. The genes are TRBV2 and TRBJ2-7; TRBD1 agrees at 11 bases. Germline V lookup: CDR1 SNHLY, CDR2 FYNNEI. Trimming took 6 bases from V and 5 from J; bases not matched to a gene: 15. The CDR3 contains 17 residues. The CDR3 sequence: CASRQSSWTGGSDEQYF. The CDR3 region has the DNA TGTGCCAGCAGACAATCCAGTTGGACAGGGGGCTCGGACGAGCAGTACTTC. The variable domain in full, completed from reference TRBV2 and TRBJ2-7, reads EPEVTQTPSHQVTQMGQEVILRCVPISNHLYFYWYRQILGQKVEFLVSFYNNEISEKSEIFDDQFSVERPDGSNFTLKIRSTKLEDSAMYFCASRQSSWTGGSDEQYFGPGTRLTVT.

The CDR3 nucleotides are TGTGCCAGCAGTTTATCCACAGGGGTAGGCGAGCAGTACTTC. Translation: CASSLSTGVGEQYF. This rearrangement joins TRBV27 to TRBJ2-7; 7 bases line up with TRBD1. V trimming: 0 bases; J trimming: 6 bases; junction bases outside the gene matches: 5. This CDR3 spans 14 amino acids. Germline V gene lookup returns CDR1 MNHEY and CDR2 SMNVEV (reference sequence).

The V and J genes are TRBV7-2 and TRBJ2-5; 8 nucleotides match TRBD2. The end of the DNA aligns better with TRBJ2-7, so the J call may be wrong. Per the germline V gene, CDR1 is SGHTA and CDR2 is FQGNSA. The CDR3 contains 16 residues. The CDR3 reads CASSLRVTSGGGEQYF. The CDR3 coding sequence is TGTGCCAGCAGCTTAAGGGTTACTAGCGGAGGGGGCGAGCAGTACTTC.

This clonotype was observed many times. The rearrangement joins TRBV5-1 to TRBJ2-1; TRBD2 matches 12 bases. This CDR3 has 17 amino acids. V was pared by 3 bases and J by 7 bases, with 11 bases of the junction left unmatched. Germline-derived CDR1 and CDR2 are SGHRS and YFSETQ. The CDR3 here is CASSSQPLAGGLNEQFF. The CDR3 DNA reads as TGCGCCAGCAGCTCCCAGCCCCTAGCGGGGGGGCTTAATGAGCAGTTCTTC.

This clonotype was counted many times. V usage is TRBV9 and J usage is TRBJ2-7, with TRBD1 matching 11 bases. The junction had 7 bases not matched to a gene; V was cut back by 4 bases and J by 4 bases. CDR3 length equals 15 residues. Germline V CDR1 and CDR2: SGDLS, YYNGEE. The CDR3 is CASSSGTGGVYEQYF. The CDR3 nucleotides read TGTGCCAGCAGCTCGGGGACAGGGGGGGTGTACGAGCAGTACTTC.